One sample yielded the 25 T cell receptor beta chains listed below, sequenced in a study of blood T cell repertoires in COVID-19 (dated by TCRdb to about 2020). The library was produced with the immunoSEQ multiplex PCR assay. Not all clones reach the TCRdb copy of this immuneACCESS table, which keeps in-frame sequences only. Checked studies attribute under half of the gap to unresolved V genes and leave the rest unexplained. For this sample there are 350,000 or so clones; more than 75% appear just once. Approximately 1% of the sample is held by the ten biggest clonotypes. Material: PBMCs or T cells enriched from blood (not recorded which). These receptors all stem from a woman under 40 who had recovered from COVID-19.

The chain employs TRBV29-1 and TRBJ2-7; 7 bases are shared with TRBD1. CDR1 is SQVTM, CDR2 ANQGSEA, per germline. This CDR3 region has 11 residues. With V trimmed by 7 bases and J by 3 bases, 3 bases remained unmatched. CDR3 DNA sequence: TGCAGCGCCCGACAGGGCTACGAGCAGTACTTC. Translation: CSARQGYEQYF.

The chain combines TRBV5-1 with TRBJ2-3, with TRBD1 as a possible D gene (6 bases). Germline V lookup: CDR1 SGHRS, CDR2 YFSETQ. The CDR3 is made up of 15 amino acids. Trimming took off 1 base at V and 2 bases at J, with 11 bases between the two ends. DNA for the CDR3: TGCGCCAGCAGCTTGAGACAGGACCTCACAGATACGCAGTATTTT. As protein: CASSLRQDLTDTQYF.

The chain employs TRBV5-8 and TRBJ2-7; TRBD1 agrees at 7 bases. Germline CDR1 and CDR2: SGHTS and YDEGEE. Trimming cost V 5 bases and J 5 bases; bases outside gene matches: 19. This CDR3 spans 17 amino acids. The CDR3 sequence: CASSELTGENVGNEQYF. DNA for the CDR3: TGTGCCAGCAGTGAACTCACAGGGGAGAACGTCGGGAACGAGCAGTACTTC. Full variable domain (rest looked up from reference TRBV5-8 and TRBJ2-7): EAGVTQSPTHLIKTRGQQATLRCSPISGHTSVYWYQQALGLGLQFLLWYDEGEERNRGNFPPRFSGRQFPNYSSELNVNALELEDSALYLCASSELTGENVGNEQYFGPGTRLTVT.

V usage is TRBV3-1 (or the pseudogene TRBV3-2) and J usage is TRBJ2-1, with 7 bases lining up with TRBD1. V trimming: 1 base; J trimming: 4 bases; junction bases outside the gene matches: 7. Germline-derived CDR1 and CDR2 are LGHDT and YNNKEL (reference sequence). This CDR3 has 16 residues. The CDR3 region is CASSQGGPTGYNEQFF. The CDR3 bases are TGTGCCAGCAGCCAAGGGGGGCCGACAGGGTACAATGAGCAGTTCTTC.

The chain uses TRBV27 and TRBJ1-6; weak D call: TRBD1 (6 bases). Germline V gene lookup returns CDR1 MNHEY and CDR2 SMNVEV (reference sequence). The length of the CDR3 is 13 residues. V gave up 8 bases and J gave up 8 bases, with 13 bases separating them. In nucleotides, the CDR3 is TGTGCCAGCTCCCTGGCAGGGGATTCACCCCTCCACTTT. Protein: CASSLAGDSPLHF.

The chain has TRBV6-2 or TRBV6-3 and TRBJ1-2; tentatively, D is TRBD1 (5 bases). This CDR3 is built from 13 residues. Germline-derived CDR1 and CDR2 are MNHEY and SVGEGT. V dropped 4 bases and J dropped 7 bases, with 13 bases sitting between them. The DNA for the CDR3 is TGTGCCAGCAGTTTGCAGGGCGTGGTTGGCTACACCTTC. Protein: CASSLQGVVGYTF.

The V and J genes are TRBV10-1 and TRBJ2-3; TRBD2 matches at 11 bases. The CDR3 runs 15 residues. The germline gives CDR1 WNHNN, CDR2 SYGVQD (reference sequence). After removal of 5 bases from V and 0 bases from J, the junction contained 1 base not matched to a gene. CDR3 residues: CASSPSGGSTDTQYF. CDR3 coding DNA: TGCGCCAGCAGTCCTAGCGGGGGGAGCACAGATACGCAGTATTTT.

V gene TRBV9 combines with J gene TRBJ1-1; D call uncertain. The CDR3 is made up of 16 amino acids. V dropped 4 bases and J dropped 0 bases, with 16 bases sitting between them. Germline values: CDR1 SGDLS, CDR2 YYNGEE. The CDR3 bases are TGTGCCAGCAGCCCGCCCCCGTCAAACATGAACACTGAAGCTTTCTTT. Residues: CASSPPPSNMNTEAFF.

The DNA of the CDR3 is TGCGCCAGCAGCTTGGCCGGGTCAGCCACTTGGGACACTGAAGCTTTCTTT. It codes for CASSLAGSATWDTEAFF. The V and J genes are TRBV5-1 and TRBJ1-1; D uncertain. Germline V lookup: CDR1 SGHRS, CDR2 YFSETQ. The CDR3 contains 17 residues. The germline V and J ends were trimmed by 0 bases and 3 bases, with 18 bases remaining between them.

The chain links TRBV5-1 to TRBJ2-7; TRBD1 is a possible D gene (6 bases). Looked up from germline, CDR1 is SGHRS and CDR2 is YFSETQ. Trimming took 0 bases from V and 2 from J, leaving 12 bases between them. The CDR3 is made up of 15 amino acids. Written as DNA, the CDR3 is TGCGCCAGCAGCTTGGCTACAGGGATAACCTACGAGCAGTACTTC. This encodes CASSLATGITYEQYF.

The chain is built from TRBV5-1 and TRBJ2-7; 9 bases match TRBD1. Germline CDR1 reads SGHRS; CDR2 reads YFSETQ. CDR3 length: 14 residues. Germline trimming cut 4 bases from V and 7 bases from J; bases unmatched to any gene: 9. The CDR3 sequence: CASSPGTGREEQYF. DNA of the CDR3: TGCGCCAGCAGCCCCGGGACAGGGCGGGAGGAGCAGTACTTC.

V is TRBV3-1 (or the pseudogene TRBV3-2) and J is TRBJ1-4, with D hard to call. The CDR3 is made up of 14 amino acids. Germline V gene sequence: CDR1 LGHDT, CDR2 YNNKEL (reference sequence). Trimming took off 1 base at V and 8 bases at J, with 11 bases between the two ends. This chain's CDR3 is CASSQGTGKEKLFF. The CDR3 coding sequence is TGTGCCAGCAGCCAAGGGACGGGAAAAGAAAAACTGTTTTTT.

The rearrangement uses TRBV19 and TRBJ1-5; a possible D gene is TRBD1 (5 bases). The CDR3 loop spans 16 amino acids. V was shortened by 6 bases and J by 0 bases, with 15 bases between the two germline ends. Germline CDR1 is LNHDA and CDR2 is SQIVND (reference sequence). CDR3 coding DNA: TGTGCCAGTAGGGTCCGATCAGGGTATAGCAATCAGCCCCAGCATTTT. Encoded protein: CASRVRSGYSNQPQHF.

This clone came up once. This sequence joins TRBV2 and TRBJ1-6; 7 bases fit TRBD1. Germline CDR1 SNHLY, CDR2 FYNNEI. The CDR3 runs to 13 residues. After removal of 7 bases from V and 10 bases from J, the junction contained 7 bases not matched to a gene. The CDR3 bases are TGTGCCAGCAACGACAGGGAGGAATCACCCCTCCACTTT. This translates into CASNDREESPLHF.

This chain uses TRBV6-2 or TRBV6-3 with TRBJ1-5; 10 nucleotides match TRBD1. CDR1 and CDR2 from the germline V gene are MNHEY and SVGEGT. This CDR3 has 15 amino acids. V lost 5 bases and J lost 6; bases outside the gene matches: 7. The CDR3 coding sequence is TGTGCCAGCAGTCTGACAGGGGGCGATGGTCAGCCCCAGCATTTT. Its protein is CASSLTGGDGQPQHF.

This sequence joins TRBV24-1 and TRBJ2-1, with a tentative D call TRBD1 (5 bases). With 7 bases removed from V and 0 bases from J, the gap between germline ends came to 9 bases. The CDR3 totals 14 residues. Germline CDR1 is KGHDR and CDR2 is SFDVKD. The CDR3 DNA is TGTGCCACCAGGGGGCCGAGCTCCTACAATGAGCAGTTCTTC. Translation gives CATRGPSSYNEQFF.

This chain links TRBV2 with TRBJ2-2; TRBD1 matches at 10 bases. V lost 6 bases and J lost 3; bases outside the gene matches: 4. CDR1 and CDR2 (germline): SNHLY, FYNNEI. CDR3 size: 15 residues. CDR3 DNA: TGTGCCAGCAGGCAAGGACAGGGGGACACCGGGGAGCTGTTTTTT. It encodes CASRQGQGDTGELFF.

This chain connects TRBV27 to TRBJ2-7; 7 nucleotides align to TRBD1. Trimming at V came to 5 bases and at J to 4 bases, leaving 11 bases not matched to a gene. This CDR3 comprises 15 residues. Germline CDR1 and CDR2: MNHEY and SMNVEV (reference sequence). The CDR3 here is CASSPQGTAAYEQYF. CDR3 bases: TGTGCCAGCAGTCCCCAGGGGACAGCGGCATACGAGCAGTACTTC.

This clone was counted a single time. CDR3 bases: TGCGCCAGCAGCTTAGGACAGAACGAGCAGTACTTC. Translated: CASSLGQNEQYF. This chain joins TRBV5-1 and TRBJ2-7, with a weak D call TRBD1 (6 bases). CDR1 and CDR2 from the germline V gene are SGHRS and YFSETQ. This CDR3 region has 12 residues. Trimming cost V 2 bases and J 5 bases, with 8 bases left between them.

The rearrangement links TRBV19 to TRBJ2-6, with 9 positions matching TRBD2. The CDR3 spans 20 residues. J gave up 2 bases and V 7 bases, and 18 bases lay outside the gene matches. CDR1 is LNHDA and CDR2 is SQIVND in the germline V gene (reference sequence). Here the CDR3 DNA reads TGTGCCAGTACAGCGGGTTTTGTGGGACTAGCAGTACCTGGGGCCAACGTCCTGACTTTC. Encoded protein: CASTAGFVGLAVPGANVLTF. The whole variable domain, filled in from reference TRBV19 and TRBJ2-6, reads DGGITQSPKYLFRKEGQNVTLSCEQNLNHDAMYWYRQDPGQGLRLIYYSQIVNDFQKGDIAEGYSVSREKKESFPLTVTSAQKNPTAFYLCASTAGFVGLAVPGANVLTFGAGSRLTVL.

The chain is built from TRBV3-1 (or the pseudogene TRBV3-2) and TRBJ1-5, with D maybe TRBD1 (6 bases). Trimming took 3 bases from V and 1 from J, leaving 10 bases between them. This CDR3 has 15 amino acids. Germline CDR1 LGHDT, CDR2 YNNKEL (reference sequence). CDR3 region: CASSQGASSNQPQHF. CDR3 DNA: TGTGCCAGCAGCCAGGGGGCGAGCAGCAATCAGCCCCAGCATTTT.

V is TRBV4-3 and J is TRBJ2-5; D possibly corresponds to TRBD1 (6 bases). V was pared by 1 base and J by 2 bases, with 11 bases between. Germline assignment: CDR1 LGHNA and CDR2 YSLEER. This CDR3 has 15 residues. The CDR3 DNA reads TGCGCCAGCAGCCAAGGCGTAGGACAGCAAGAGACCCAGTACTTC. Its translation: CASSQGVGQQETQYF.

CDR3: CASSLDRDYEQYF. The CDR3 nucleotides are TGTGCCAGCAGTCTAGACAGAGACTACGAGCAGTACTTC. This chain links TRBV27 with TRBJ2-7; the D gene is possibly TRBD1 (5 bases). This CDR3 spans 13 amino acids. Between the trimmed V and J ends, which lost 5 bases and 3 bases, there was a span of 11 bases. CDR1 is MNHEY and CDR2 is SMNVEV in the germline V gene (reference sequence).

Here the CDR3 reads CASSLEGRGRSTEAFF. The CDR3 region has the DNA TGTGCCAGCAGCTTAGAGGGCAGGGGGCGCAGCACTGAAGCTTTCTTT. The chain employs TRBV7-6 and TRBJ1-1; 8 positions agree with TRBD1. The length of the CDR3 is 16 residues. In germline, CDR1 is SGHVS, CDR2 FNYEAQ. V shed 1 base, J shed 4 bases, and the junction held 8 bases outside the gene matches.

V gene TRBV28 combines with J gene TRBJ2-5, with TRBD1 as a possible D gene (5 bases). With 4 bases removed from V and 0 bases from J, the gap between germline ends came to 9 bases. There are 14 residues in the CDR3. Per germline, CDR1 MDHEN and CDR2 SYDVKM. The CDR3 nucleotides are TGTGCCAGCAGTTCCGACAGCTACCAAGAGACCCAGTACTTC. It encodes CASSSDSYQETQYF.